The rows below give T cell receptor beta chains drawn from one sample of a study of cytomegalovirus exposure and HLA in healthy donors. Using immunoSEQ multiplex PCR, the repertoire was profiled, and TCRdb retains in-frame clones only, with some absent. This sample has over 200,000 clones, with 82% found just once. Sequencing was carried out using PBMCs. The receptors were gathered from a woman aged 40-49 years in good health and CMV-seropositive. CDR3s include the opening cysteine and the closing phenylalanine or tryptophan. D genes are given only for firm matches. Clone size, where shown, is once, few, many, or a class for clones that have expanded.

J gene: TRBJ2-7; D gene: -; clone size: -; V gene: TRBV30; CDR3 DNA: TGTGCCTGGACCATACTACCCTCGGGGAGCTACGAGCAGTACTTC; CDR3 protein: CAWTILPSGSYEQYF
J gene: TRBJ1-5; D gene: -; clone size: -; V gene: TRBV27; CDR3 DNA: TGTGCCAGCAGTTTGGTACATAGCAATCAGCCCCAGCATTTT; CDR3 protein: CASSLVHSNQPQHF
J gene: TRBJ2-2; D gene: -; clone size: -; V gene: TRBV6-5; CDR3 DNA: TGTGCCAGCACCCGTTCTTCCGGGGAGCTGTTTTTT; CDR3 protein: CASTRSSGELFF
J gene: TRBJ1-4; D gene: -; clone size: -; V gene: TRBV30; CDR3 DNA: TGTGCCTGGAACCGAGGAGCCTTAAAGGAAAAACTGTTTTTT; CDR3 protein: CAWNRGALKEKLFF
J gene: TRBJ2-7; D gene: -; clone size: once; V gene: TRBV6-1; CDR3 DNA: TGTGCCAGCAACAGCCGGGACACCAGCTCCTACGAGCAGTACTTC; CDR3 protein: CASNSRDTSSYEQYF
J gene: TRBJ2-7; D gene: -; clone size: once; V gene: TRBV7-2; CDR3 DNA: TGTGCCAGCAGCTCAGGACAGGACTACTACGAGCAGTACTTC; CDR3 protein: CASSSGQDYYEQYF
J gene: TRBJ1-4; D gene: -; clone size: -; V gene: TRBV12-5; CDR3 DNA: TGTGCTAGTGGTTTGGGACAGCTTAATGAAAAACTGTTTTTT; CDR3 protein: CASGLGQLNEKLFF
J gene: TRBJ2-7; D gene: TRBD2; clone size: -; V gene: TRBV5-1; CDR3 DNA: TGCGCCAGCAGCTTGGGCGGGGGGGGGATTAGCTCCTACGAGCAGTACTTC; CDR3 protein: CASSLGGGGISSYEQYF
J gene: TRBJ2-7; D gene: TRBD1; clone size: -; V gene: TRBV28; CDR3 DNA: TGTGCCAGCAGGAAAACCGGGACAGGCCCCTACGAGCAGTACTTC; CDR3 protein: CASRKTGTGPYEQYF
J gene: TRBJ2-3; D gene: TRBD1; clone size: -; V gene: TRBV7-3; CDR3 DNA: TGTGCCAGCAGCGACAGGGGGCGCGCAGATACGCAGTATTTT; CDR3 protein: CASSDRGRADTQYF
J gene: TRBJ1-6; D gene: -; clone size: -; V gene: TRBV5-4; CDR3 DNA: TGTGCCAGCAGCGTAGTACAGGGAACGGATTCCCCCCTCCACTTT; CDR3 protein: CASSVVQGTDSPLHF